This TCR beta chain was observed in a study of response to subunit inactivated influenza vaccine. Study findings and constraints: After each seasonal influenza vaccination, few new T cells are recruited, the authors suggested.

TCRdb redid the calling of the RT-PCR reads with MiXCR, one entry per CDR3 protein. The sample has a few hundred thousand distinct CDR3 sequences, around 13% seen once. CDR1 is SEHNR, CDR2 FQNEAQ, per germline (reference sequence). V lost 7 bases and J lost 0, with 10 bases in between. The CDR3 totals 15 residues. This clonotype was observed a few times. The antigen is undetermined. This chain joins TRBV7-9 and TRBJ2-6; D is unresolved. This clonotype originated in a man in his forties or fifties who received an inactivated influenza vaccine. Material: PBMCs from blood, obtained about 11 days after vaccination. The chain's CDR3 is CASTSPLSGANVLTF. The CDR3 nucleotides read TGTGCCAGCACCTCGCCCCTCTCTGGGGCCAACGTCCTGACTTTC.